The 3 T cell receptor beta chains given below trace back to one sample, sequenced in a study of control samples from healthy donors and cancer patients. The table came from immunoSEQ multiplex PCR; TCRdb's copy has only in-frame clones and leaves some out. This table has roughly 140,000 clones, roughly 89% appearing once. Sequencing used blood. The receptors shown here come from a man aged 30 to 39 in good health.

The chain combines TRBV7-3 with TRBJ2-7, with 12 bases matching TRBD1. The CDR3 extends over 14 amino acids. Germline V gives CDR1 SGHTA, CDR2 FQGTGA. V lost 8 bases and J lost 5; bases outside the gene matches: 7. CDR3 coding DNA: TGTGCCAGCGGACCGGGACAGGGGGCACACGAGCAGTACTTC. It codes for CASGPGQGAHEQYF.

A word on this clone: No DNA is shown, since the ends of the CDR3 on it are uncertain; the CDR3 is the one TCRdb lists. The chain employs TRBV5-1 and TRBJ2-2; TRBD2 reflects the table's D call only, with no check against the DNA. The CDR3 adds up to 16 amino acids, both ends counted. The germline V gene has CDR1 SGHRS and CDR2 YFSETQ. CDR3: CASSFRTSGSPGSCFF.

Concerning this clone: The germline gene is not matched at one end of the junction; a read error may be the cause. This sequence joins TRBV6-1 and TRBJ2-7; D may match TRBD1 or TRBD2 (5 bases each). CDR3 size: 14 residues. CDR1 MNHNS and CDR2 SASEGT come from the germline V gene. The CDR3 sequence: CASGEPGTGYEQYF. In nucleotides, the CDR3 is TGTGCCAGCGGTGAGCCCGGGACCGGCTACGAGCAGTACTTC.